Ten or more counts support the clone carrying this T cell receptor beta chain. TCR beta CDR3 regions were amplified from RNA transcripts. In the first round, RT-PCR was carried out with HTBI primers, and a multiplex PCR formed the second round. TCRdb fed the multiplex PCR reads into MiXCR, producing one record per CDR3 protein. Of 740,000 or so distinct CDR3 sequences listed, around 40% are singletons. These data belong to a study of Graves' ophthalmopathy and Graves' hyperthyroidism. The germline V gene encodes CDR1 ENHRY and CDR2 SYGVKD. CDR3 length: 14 amino acids. V lost 0 bases and J lost 4, with 9 bases in between.

The rearrangement joins TRBV10-3 to TRBJ1-1, with a possible D match to TRBD1 (5 bases). This receptor was identified in an adult man with Graves' ophthalmopathy. Sequenced material: peripheral blood. The CDR3 DNA follows: TGTGCCATCAGTGAGTCGGGGGGTTTCACTGAAGCTTTCTTT. It is translated as CAISESGGFTEAFF.